Shown below are 22 T cell receptor beta chains from a single sample sequenced in a study of T-cell memory formation after mild COVID-19. TCRdb reanalysed the 5' RACE reads using MiXCR and keeps one entry per CDR3 protein. In the table there are approximately 60,000 distinct CDR3 sequences, 9.3% of which are singletons. The specimen was PBMCs or a T cell subset sorted from them (not recorded which). The receptors come from a man between 18 and 35 years old who had mild COVID-19 (a few samples of this study predate the infection). Cell type and time point are not known.

This clonotype was detected many times. The chain joins TRBV12-3 or TRBV12-4 to TRBJ2-2; 7 bases are a match to TRBD1. The V gene end was trimmed by 3 bases and the J gene end by 6 bases; junction bases not matched to a gene: 4. CDR3 size: 14 residues. CDR3 DNA: TGTGCCAGCAGTTTCGTAGGGGGCGCCGGGGAGCTGTTTTTT. Encoded protein: CASSFVGGAGELFF.

There are a few counts of this clonotype. This chain connects TRBV4-2 to TRBJ2-5; 7 nucleotides match TRBD2. CDR1 is LGHNA and CDR2 is YNFKEQ in the germline V gene. The trim removed 1 base at V and 1 base at J, leaving 0 bases unmatched. The CDR3 totals 14 residues. CDR3 region: CASSQGLAQETQYF. The DNA for the CDR3 is TGTGCCAGCAGCCAAGGACTAGCCCAAGAGACCCAGTACTTC.

This clonotype appeared a few times. This chain connects TRBV9 to TRBJ2-6; D unclear. Germline loops: CDR1 SGDLS, CDR2 YYNGEE. This CDR3 region has 12 residues. V lost 2 bases to trimming and J lost 5 bases, with 2 bases between them. CDR3 coding DNA: TGTGCCAGCAGCGTGTGGGCCAACGTCCTGACTTTC. It is translated as CASSVWANVLTF.

This sequence joins TRBV7-9 and TRBJ2-1; TRBD2 is a possible D gene (5 bases). V lost 1 base, J lost 1 base, and 14 bases lay in between. The CDR3 extends over 17 amino acids. Germline V gives CDR1 SEHNR, CDR2 FQNEAQ (reference sequence). CDR3 in amino acids: CASSLGRGSNSYNEQFF. CDR3 sequence (DNA): TGTGCCAGCAGCTTAGGTCGAGGGTCAAATTCCTACAATGAGCAGTTCTTC.

This clonotype has a handful of counts. The chain employs TRBV24-1 and TRBJ1-1; maybe TRBD1 (6 bases). Trimming left V 3 bases short and J 3 bases short, with 16 bases between. Germline V CDR1 and CDR2: KGHDR, SFDVKD. The CDR3 extends over 16 amino acids. The CDR3 protein is CATSDNRAGVDTEAFF. The CDR3 nucleotides read TGTGCCACCAGTGATAATAGGGCAGGGGTTGACACTGAAGCTTTCTTT.

V usage is TRBV12-3 or TRBV12-4 and J usage is TRBJ2-2; D unclear. CDR3 length: 13 amino acids. The V gene lost 5 bases and the J gene lost 4 bases, with 8 bases spanning the gap. In nucleotides, the CDR3 is TGTGCCAGCAGTGTACGTTTCACCGGGGAGCTGTTTTTT. Translation: CASSVRFTGELFF.

The chain couples TRBV20-1 to TRBJ1-2; D gene ambiguous. CDR1 and CDR2 (germline): DFQATT, SNEGSKA (reference sequence). CDR3 length: 13 amino acids. CDR3 protein: CGLYKTDNYGYTF. The CDR3 DNA reads as TGCGGACTTTACAAGACCGATAACTATGGCTACACCTTC.

The chain links TRBV4-3 to TRBJ2-1; D is perhaps TRBD2 (6 bases). Trimming took off 8 bases at V and 0 bases at J, with 17 bases between the two ends. The CDR3 length is 16 residues. Looked up from germline, CDR1 is LGHNA and CDR2 is YSLEER. CDR3 nucleotide sequence: TGCGCCAGCTCTTTCGCCGGGGGTGGCTCCTACAATGAGCAGTTCTTC. Translating it yields CASSFAGGGSYNEQFF.

This clonotype was picked up a small number of times. V gene TRBV18 combines with J gene TRBJ1-1, with D possibly TRBD1 on 6 matching bases. V was cut by 5 bases and J by 0 bases, with 13 bases left in between. Looked up from germline, CDR1 is KGHSH and CDR2 is LQKENI. The CDR3 consists of 15 residues. CDR3 nucleotides: TGTGCCAGCTCATCGAACAGGGACATGAACACTGAAGCTTTCTTT. The encoded protein is CASSSNRDMNTEAFF.

This clonotype is deemed medium-sized. This chain uses TRBV11-2 with TRBJ1-5; D gene unclear. This CDR3 comprises 14 residues. Trimming left V 0 bases short and J 4 bases short, with 7 bases between. From germline, CDR1 is SGHAT and CDR2 FQNNGV. The CDR3, as DNA: TGTGCCAGCAGCTTAGATGGCGGGAATCAGCCCCAGCATTTT. Protein: CASSLDGGNQPQHF.

V gene TRBV6-2 or TRBV6-3 combines with J gene TRBJ2-3, with D possibly TRBD1 on 5 matching bases. The CDR3 runs 18 residues. Germline V gene data show CDR1 as MNHEY and CDR2 as SVGEGT. Trimming pared 0 bases from V and 5 bases from J, leaving 21 bases between. Written as DNA, the CDR3 is TGTGCCAGCAGTTACTCGTTTGGGGCCCTCTCAACTGAAGATACGCAGTATTTT. Its translation: CASSYSFGALSTEDTQYF.

This clonotype has only a few counts. The chain combines TRBV5-5 with TRBJ2-7; the D is unclear. The CDR3 spans 14 residues. The germline CDR1 and CDR2 sequences are SGHKS and YYEKEE (reference sequence). V was trimmed by 2 bases and J by 0 bases, leaving 9 bases between them. CDR3: CASSFSTDSYEQYF. The CDR3 DNA reads as TGTGCCAGCAGCTTCAGCACGGACTCCTACGAGCAGTACTTC.

The CDR3 loop is CASSSFGWRNTIYF. CDR3 DNA sequence: TGCGCCAGCAGCTCATTCGGTTGGAGAAACACCATATATTTT. The chain joins TRBV5-1 to TRBJ1-3; D gene ambiguous. There are 14 residues in the CDR3. Trimming removed 3 bases at V and 5 bases at J, with 12 bases between. Germline V gene sequence: CDR1 SGHRS, CDR2 YFSETQ.

This clonotype was recorded at least ten times. J is TRBJ2-5 and V is TRBV20-1; D is undetermined. The germline V gene encodes CDR1 DFQATT and CDR2 SNEGSKA (reference sequence). Trimming removed 7 bases from V and 1 base from J, with 10 bases in between. The CDR3 spans 12 residues. CDR3 sequence: CSGRLLQETQYF. CDR3 DNA sequence: TGCAGTGGACGTCTCCTCCAAGAGACCCAGTACTTC.

The rearrangement uses TRBV7-3 and TRBJ2-2; no clear D. CDR3 length: 14 residues. The ends were cut back, 0 bases at V and 6 bases at J, with 8 bases in the middle. Germline lookup yields CDR1 SGHTA and CDR2 FQGTGA. For the CDR3, the DNA is TGTGCCAGCAGCTTAACCACGGTGGCCGGGGAGCTGTTTTTT. Encoded protein: CASSLTTVAGELFF.

This clonotype was found a few times. This sequence joins TRBV23-1 and TRBJ1-5; D unclear. TRBV23-1 qualifies as an ORF whose function is uncertain. Deletions cut 4 bases from V and 4 bases from J, with 14 bases between. CDR3 length: 15 amino acids. The CDR3 coding sequence is TGCGCCAGCAGTCCCTGTTGTATGGAGAATCAGCCCCAGCATTTT. It is translated as CASSPCCMENQPQHF.

V gene TRBV12-3 or TRBV12-4 combines with J gene TRBJ1-1; D gene ambiguous. V was shortened by 6 bases and J by 4 bases, with 12 bases between the two germline ends. The CDR3 is 13 amino acids. CDR3 sequence (DNA): TGTGCCAGCAGATCTGAGGGTAGCACTGAAGCTTTCTTT. Protein: CASRSEGSTEAFF.

V gene TRBV11-2 combines with J gene TRBJ1-3; 10 positions match TRBD1. The germline gives CDR1 SGHAT, CDR2 FQNNGV. V lost 5 bases and J lost 6; bases outside the gene matches: 13. The CDR3 totals 17 residues. DNA of the CDR3: TGTGCCAGCAGCCCAAATGGGACAGGGGCCGAGGAAAACACCATATATTTT. This gives the protein CASSPNGTGAEENTIYF.

In its sample, this clonotype was seen many times. The chain recombines TRBV10-3 with TRBJ2-2; the D gene is possibly TRBD2 (7 bases). Germline-derived CDR1 and CDR2 are ENHRY and SYGVKD. This CDR3 comprises 13 residues. The V gene lost 10 bases and the J gene lost 6 bases, with 15 bases spanning the gap. CDR3 sequence reads: CASRGADAGELFF. The CDR3 nucleotides read TGTGCCAGTCGGGGGGCCGACGCCGGGGAGCTGTTTTTT.

This clonotype was counted at least ten times. The chain carries TRBV5-6 and TRBJ2-1, with 8 bases identical to TRBD1. The trim removed 1 base at V and 10 bases at J, leaving 4 bases unmatched. The CDR3 runs 13 residues. Germline values: CDR1 SGHDT, CDR2 YYEEEE. CDR3 protein: CASSLQGAEEQFF. Written as DNA, the CDR3 is TGTGCCAGCAGCTTGCAGGGGGCTGAGGAGCAGTTCTTC.

V and J are TRBV9 and TRBJ2-3; 14 bases are shared with TRBD2. The CDR3 has 16 residues. The germline V gene encodes CDR1 SGDLS and CDR2 YYNGEE. V dropped 4 bases and J dropped 5; count of bases not matched to a gene: 6. This CDR3 reads CASSPRLAGGRDTQYF. The DNA for the CDR3 is TGTGCCAGCAGCCCAAGACTAGCGGGGGGGCGAGATACGCAGTATTTT.

In this sample, this clonotype turned up many times. This chain links TRBV11-2 with TRBJ2-5; D call uncertain. V shed 5 bases and J shed 7 bases, with 8 bases lying between them. There are 11 residues in the CDR3. Germline V gene sequence: CDR1 SGHAT, CDR2 FQNNGV. CDR3 bases: TGTGCCAGCAGCCCCTACGGGACCCAGTACTTC. The encoded protein is CASSPYGTQYF.